The 29 T cell receptor beta chains presented below share a single source sample, sequenced in a study of cytomegalovirus exposure and HLA in healthy donors. The study ran its PCR with 60 Vbeta and 13 Jbeta primers. The protocol was immunoSEQ multiplex PCR, while the TCRdb copy is restricted to in-frame clones and leaves out a portion. The sample table sets out some 84,000 clones. Sequences were obtained from PBMCs. The receptors were sampled from a man in his fifties or sixties in good health and CMV-seronegative.

This chain joins TRBV10-3 and TRBJ2-7, with 9 bases lining up with TRBD1. With V trimmed by 6 bases and J by 6 bases, 3 bases remained unmatched. The CDR3 totals 12 residues. CDR1 is ENHRY and CDR2 is SYGVKD in the germline V gene. The CDR3 spells CAIRGQGVEQYF. The DNA of the CDR3 is TGTGCCATCAGGGGACAGGGTGTCGAGCAGTACTTC.

This chain links TRBV9 with TRBJ2-2; 7 nucleotides line up with TRBD2. CDR1 and CDR2 from the germline V gene are SGDLS and YYNGEE. The CDR3 has 17 residues. The trim removed 3 bases at V and 0 bases at J, leaving 8 bases unmatched. The CDR3: CASSDLGGLSNTGELFF. The CDR3 DNA reads as TGTGCCAGCAGCGACTTGGGGGGACTATCGAACACCGGGGAGCTGTTTTTT.

V and J are TRBV7-9 and TRBJ1-6; 10 bases map to TRBD1. With V trimmed by 3 bases and J by 7 bases, 3 bases remained unmatched. CDR1 is SEHNR, CDR2 FQNEAQ, per germline (reference sequence). The CDR3 is made up of 15 amino acids. CDR3 amino acids: CASSLTGQGNSPLHF. DNA for the CDR3: TGTGCCAGCAGCTTGACGGGACAGGGGAATTCACCCCTCCACTTT.

The chain has TRBV11-2 and TRBJ2-1; 13 nucleotides align to TRBD2. CDR1 and CDR2 (germline): SGHAT, FQNNGV. With 5 bases clipped from V and 5 bases from J, the junction kept 3 bases outside the gene matches. The CDR3 totals 15 residues. The CDR3 DNA follows: TGTGCCAGCAGCCCCGGACTAGCGGGGGACAATGAGCAGTTCTTC. Residues: CASSPGLAGDNEQFF.

The V call is TRBV11-2, the J call TRBJ2-1; a weak D match, TRBD1 (5 bases). Deletions cut 0 bases from V and 3 bases from J, with 12 bases between. The CDR3 spans 16 residues. CDR1 and CDR2 (germline): SGHAT, FQNNGV. The CDR3 spells CASSLERTYNYNEQFF. CDR3 bases: TGTGCCAGCAGCTTAGAGAGGACATACAACTACAATGAGCAGTTCTTC.

The chain links TRBV13 to TRBJ2-1; 10 nucleotides match TRBD2. Looked up from germline, CDR1 is PRHDT and CDR2 is FYEKMQ (reference sequence). The CDR3 loop spans 14 amino acids. Trimming removed 8 bases from V and 5 bases from J; junction bases left unmatched: 6. The CDR3 DNA reads TGTGCCAGCCTACTAGCGGGGTCTGACAATGAGCAGTTCTTC. It yields the protein CASLLAGSDNEQFF.

CDR3: CASSYTSGYEQYF. CDR3 coding DNA: TGTGCCAGCAGTTATACTAGCGGCTACGAGCAGTACTTC. V gene TRBV6-5 combines with J gene TRBJ2-7; 8 nucleotides align to TRBD2. The CDR3 has 13 residues. After removal of 3 bases from V and 3 bases from J, the junction contained 1 base not matched to a gene. Germline lookup yields CDR1 MNHEY and CDR2 SVGAGI.

This rearrangement joins TRBV5-1 to TRBJ1-5; D possibly corresponds to TRBD1 (5 bases). The CDR3 has 18 amino acids. Trimming pared 0 bases from V and 0 bases from J, leaving 16 bases between. Germline V gene data show CDR1 as SGHRS and CDR2 as YFSETQ. This CDR3 reads CASSLAGSRGFSNQPQHF. CDR3 DNA: TGCGCCAGCAGCTTGGCGGGGTCTCGGGGGTTTAGCAATCAGCCCCAGCATTTT.

The chain combines TRBV6-5 with TRBJ1-5; possibly TRBD1 for D (6 bases). The germline CDR1 and CDR2 sequences are MNHEY and SVGAGI. V lost 4 bases and J lost 3, with 13 bases in between. CDR3 size: 15 residues. CDR3 protein: CASSFAGQPNQPQHF. CDR3 nucleotides: TGTGCCAGCAGTTTCGCAGGACAGCCCAATCAGCCCCAGCATTTT.

The chain links TRBV5-5 to TRBJ2-3, with D unresolved. This CDR3 spans 11 amino acids. The V and J ends lost 4 bases and 8 bases respectively, with 8 bases between them. Looked up from germline, CDR1 is SGHKS and CDR2 is YYEKEE (reference sequence). The CDR3 is CASSLGGTQYF. CDR3 bases: TGTGCCAGCAGCCTAGGTGGTACGCAGTATTTT.

This chain uses TRBV25-1 with TRBJ1-2; D is undetermined. In germline, CDR1 is MGHDK, CDR2 SYGVNS. This CDR3 has 15 residues. V lost 2 bases and J 1 base, leaving 11 bases between the germline ends. CDR3 protein: CASSELRSGNYGYTF. CDR3 coding DNA: TGTGCCAGCAGTGAACTGAGGTCCGGTAACTATGGCTACACCTTC.

CDR3 coding DNA: TGTGCCAGCAGTTATCGGTCAACTAACTATGGCTACACCTTC. This translates into CASSYRSTNYGYTF. J is TRBJ1-2 and V is TRBV6-5, with D hard to call. V was pared by 3 bases and J by 0 bases, with 8 bases between. The CDR3 sequence is 14 residues long. From germline, CDR1 is MNHEY and CDR2 SVGAGI.

The rearrangement links TRBV7-9 to TRBJ2-7; TRBD1 might be the D (5 bases). CDR1 SEHNR and CDR2 FQNEAQ come from the germline V gene (reference sequence). The CDR3 contains 12 residues. Between the trimmed V and J ends, which lost 5 bases and 2 bases, there was a span of 7 bases. For the CDR3, the DNA is TGTGCCAGCAGCCCAGGGCCCTACGAGCAGTACTTC. Its protein is CASSPGPYEQYF.

The chain carries TRBV10-3 and TRBJ1-5; D ambiguous. This CDR3 is built from 13 residues. V dropped 11 bases and J dropped 3 bases, with 14 bases sitting between them. Germline CDR1 reads ENHRY; CDR2 reads SYGVKD. CDR3 protein: CAVPGRNNQPQHF. In DNA form, the CDR3 reads TGTGCCGTCCCCGGGAGGAACAATCAGCCCCAGCATTTT.

This chain joins TRBV7-9 and TRBJ2-1; D is uncertain. The ends were cut back, 1 base at V and 9 bases at J, with 7 bases in the middle. Germline CDR1 reads SEHNR; CDR2 reads FQNEAQ (reference sequence). The CDR3 sequence is 12 residues long. The CDR3 DNA is TGTGCCAGCAGCTTAGACGGTCCTGAGCAGTTCTTC. Translated: CASSLDGPEQFF.

V and J are TRBV4-1 and TRBJ2-5; 15 bases are shared with TRBD2. The CDR3 covers 18 residues. CDR1 MGHRA and CDR2 YSYEKL come from the germline V gene. With 4 bases clipped from V and 3 bases from J, the junction kept 9 bases outside the gene matches. Here the CDR3 DNA reads TGCGCCAGCAGCCTCGGGACTAGCGGGGGGCATCAGAAAGAGACCCAGTACTTC. It translates to CASSLGTSGGHQKETQYF.

The genes are TRBV6-5 and TRBJ2-7; D may be TRBD1 (6 bases). Germline assignment: CDR1 MNHEY and CDR2 SVGAGI. The CDR3 consists of 12 residues. V was clipped by 6 bases and J by 6 bases, with 12 bases between them. In DNA form, the CDR3 reads TGTGCCAGCAGCACGCAGGGGAGCGAGCAGTACTTC. This gives the protein CASSTQGSEQYF.

The chain joins TRBV16 to TRBJ1-6; TRBD1 matches at 10 bases. The CDR3 runs 17 residues. Germline V CDR1 and CDR2: KGHSY, FQNENV. V lost 4 bases and J lost 7; bases outside the gene matches: 10. The CDR3 protein is CASSRTSAGQGNSPLHF. Here the CDR3 DNA reads TGTGCCAGCAGCCGTACCAGTGCGGGACAGGGGAATTCACCCCTCCACTTT.

This chain uses TRBV11-2 with TRBJ1-2; D is uncertain. The germline gives CDR1 SGHAT, CDR2 FQNNGV. V dropped 3 bases and J dropped 5 bases, with 7 bases sitting between them. CDR3 length: 12 residues. The CDR3 nucleotides are TGTGCCAGCAGCTTTTACGGGTATGGCTACACCTTC. Protein sequence: CASSFYGYGYTF. Together with reference TRBV11-2 and TRBJ1-2, the CDR3 gives the full variable domain: EAGVAQSPRYKIIEKRQSVAFWCNPISGHATLYWYQQILGQGPKLLIQFQNNGVVDDSQLPKDRFSAERLKGVDSTLKIQPAKLEDSAVYLCASSFYGYGYTFGSGTRLTVV.

CDR3 loop: CASNYRTGSTDTQYF. DNA for the CDR3: TGTGCCAGCAATTATAGGACAGGGTCCACAGATACGCAGTATTTT. The rearrangement uses TRBV2 and TRBJ2-3; 8 positions match TRBD1. The CDR3 has 15 amino acids. V shed 7 bases, J shed 2 bases, and the junction held 8 bases outside the gene matches. Germline V lookup: CDR1 SNHLY, CDR2 FYNNEI.

The gene calls are TRBV18 and TRBJ1-4; D gene ambiguous. Trimming left V 3 bases short and J 3 bases short, with 14 bases between. Germline assignment: CDR1 KGHSH and CDR2 LQKENI. CDR3 length equals 16 residues. The CDR3 DNA sequence: TGTGCCAGCTCACCGGCTTCGGCGGGATCTAATGAAAAACTGTTTTTT. Its protein is CASSPASAGSNEKLFF.

This sequence joins TRBV5-1 and TRBJ1-2; 7 bases match TRBD1. CDR1 SGHRS and CDR2 YFSETQ come from the germline V gene. The length of the CDR3 is 13 residues. J gave up 8 bases and V 7 bases, and 11 bases lay outside the gene matches. CDR3 nucleotide sequence: TGCGCCAGCGACGAACAGGGGAATGGAGGCTACACCTTC. This translates into CASDEQGNGGYTF.

The chain recombines TRBV9 with TRBJ2-1; 7 bases map to TRBD2. Trimming took 4 bases from V and 9 from J; bases not matched to a gene: 13. The CDR3 covers 15 residues. Germline V gene lookup returns CDR1 SGDLS and CDR2 YYNGEE. CDR3 bases: TGTGCCAGCAGCTGGGCTAGCGGACCTAACGGTGAGCAGTTCTTC. Residues: CASSWASGPNGEQFF. The full variable domain, its missing parts supplied by reference TRBV9 and TRBJ2-1, is DSGVTQTPKHLITATGQRVTLRCSPRSGDLSVYWYQQSLDQGLQFLIQYYNGEERAKGNILERFSAQQFPDLHSELNLSSLELGDSALYFCASSWASGPNGEQFFGPGTRLTVL.

The chain is built from TRBV5-1 and TRBJ1-3; 7 positions agree with TRBD1. The CDR3 has 15 residues. Trimming at V came to 7 bases and at J to 7 bases, leaving 14 bases not matched to a gene. CDR1 and CDR2 from the germline V gene are SGHRS and YFSETQ. This CDR3 is CASGRDSRLENTIYF. The CDR3, as DNA: TGCGCCAGCGGTCGGGACAGTCGTTTGGAGAACACCATATATTTT.

The chain has TRBV2 and TRBJ2-5; possibly TRBD2 for D (5 bases). V shed 0 bases and J shed 3 bases, with 11 bases lying between them. Germline assignment: CDR1 SNHLY and CDR2 FYNNEI. This CDR3 is 15 amino acids long. CDR3 sequence: CASSEARTGKETQYF. In nucleotides, the CDR3 is TGTGCCAGCAGTGAAGCCCGGACTGGAAAAGAGACCCAGTACTTC.

The chain is built from TRBV4-3 and TRBJ2-6; 8 bases line up with TRBD1. V shed 1 base and J 4 bases; nucleotides not matched to a gene: 6. Germline CDR1 and CDR2: LGHNA and YSLEER. The CDR3 is 17 residues long. The CDR3 nucleotides read TGCGCCAGCAGCCAAGGGACAGGGATCTCCGGGGCCAACGTCCTGACTTTC. It yields the protein CASSQGTGISGANVLTF.

V is TRBV18 and J is TRBJ1-6, with D unresolved. CDR3 length equals 14 residues. CDR1 is KGHSH and CDR2 is LQKENI in the germline V gene. Trimming removed 3 bases from V and 9 bases from J, with 12 bases in between. CDR3 region: CASSPTGDISPLHF. DNA of the CDR3: TGTGCCAGCTCACCGACCGGGGATATTTCACCCCTCCACTTT.

The rearrangement joins TRBV28 to TRBJ1-1; a possible D gene is TRBD1 (5 bases). The CDR3 loop spans 14 amino acids. Trimming took off 2 bases at V and 4 bases at J, with 11 bases between the two ends. Germline loops: CDR1 MDHEN, CDR2 SYDVKM. The CDR3: CASSLDPGITEAFF. The CDR3 nucleotides are TGTGCCAGCAGTTTAGATCCAGGGATCACTGAAGCTTTCTTT.

The chain joins TRBV5-1 to TRBJ1-2, with 8 bases lining up with TRBD1. Looked up from germline, CDR1 is SGHRS and CDR2 is YFSETQ. This CDR3 comprises 14 residues. V was clipped by 4 bases and J by 8 bases; unmatched bases: 10. CDR3 DNA sequence: TGCGCCAGCAGCGCCGGACAGGGCGTATCGGGCTACACCTTC. Its translation is CASSAGQGVSGYTF.